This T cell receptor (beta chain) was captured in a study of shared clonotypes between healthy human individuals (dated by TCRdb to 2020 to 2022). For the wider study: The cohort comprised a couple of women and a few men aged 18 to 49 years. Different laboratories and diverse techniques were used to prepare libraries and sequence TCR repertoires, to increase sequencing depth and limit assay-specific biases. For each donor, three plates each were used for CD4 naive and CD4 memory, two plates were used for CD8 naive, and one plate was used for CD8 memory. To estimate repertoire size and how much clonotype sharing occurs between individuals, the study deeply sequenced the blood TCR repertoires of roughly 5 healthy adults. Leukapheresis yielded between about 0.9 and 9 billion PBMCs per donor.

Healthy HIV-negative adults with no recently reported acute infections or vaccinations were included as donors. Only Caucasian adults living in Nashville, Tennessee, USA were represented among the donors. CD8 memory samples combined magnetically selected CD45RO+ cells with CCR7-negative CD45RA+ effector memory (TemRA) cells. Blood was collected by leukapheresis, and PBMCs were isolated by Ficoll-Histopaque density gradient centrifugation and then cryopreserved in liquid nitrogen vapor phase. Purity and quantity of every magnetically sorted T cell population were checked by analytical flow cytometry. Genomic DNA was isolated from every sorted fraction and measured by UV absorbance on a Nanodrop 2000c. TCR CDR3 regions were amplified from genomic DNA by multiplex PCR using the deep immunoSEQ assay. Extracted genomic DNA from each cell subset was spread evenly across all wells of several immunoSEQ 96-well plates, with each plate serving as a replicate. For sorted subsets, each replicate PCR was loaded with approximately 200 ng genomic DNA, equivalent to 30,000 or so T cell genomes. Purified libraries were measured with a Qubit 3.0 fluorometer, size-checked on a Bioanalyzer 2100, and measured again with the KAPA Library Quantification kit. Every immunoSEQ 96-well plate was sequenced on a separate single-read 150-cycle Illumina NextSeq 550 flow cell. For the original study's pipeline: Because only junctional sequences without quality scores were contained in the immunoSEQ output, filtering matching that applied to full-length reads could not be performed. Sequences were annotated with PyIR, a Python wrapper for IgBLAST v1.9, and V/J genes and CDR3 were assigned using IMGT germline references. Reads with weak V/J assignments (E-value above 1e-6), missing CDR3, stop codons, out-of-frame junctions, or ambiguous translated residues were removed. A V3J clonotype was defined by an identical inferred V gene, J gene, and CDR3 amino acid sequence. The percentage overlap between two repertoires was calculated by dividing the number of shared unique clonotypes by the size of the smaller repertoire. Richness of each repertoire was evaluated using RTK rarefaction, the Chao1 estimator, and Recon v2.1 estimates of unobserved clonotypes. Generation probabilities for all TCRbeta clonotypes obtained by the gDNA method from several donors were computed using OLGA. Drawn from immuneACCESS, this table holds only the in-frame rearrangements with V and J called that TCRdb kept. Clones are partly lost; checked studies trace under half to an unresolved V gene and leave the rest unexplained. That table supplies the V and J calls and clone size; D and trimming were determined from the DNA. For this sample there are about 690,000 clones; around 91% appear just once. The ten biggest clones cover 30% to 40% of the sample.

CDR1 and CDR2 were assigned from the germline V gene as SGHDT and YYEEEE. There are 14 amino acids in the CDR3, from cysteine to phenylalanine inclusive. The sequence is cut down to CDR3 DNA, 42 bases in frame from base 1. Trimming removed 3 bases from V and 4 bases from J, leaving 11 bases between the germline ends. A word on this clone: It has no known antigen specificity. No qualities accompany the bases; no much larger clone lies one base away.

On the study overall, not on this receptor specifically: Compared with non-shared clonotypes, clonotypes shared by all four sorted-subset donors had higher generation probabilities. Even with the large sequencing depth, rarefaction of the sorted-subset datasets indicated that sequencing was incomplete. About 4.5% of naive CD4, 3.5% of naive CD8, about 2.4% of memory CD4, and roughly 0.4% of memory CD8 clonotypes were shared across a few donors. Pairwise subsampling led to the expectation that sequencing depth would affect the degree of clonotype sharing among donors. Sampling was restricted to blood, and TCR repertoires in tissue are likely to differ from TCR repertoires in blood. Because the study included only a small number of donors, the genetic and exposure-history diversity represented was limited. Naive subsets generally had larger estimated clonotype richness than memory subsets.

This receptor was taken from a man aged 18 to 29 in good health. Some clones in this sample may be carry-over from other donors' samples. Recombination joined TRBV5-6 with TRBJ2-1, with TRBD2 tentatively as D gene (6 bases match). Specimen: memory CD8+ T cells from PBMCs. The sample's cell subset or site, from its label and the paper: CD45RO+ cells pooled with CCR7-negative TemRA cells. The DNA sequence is TGTGCCAGCAGCTACGGGACTCCTTACAATGAGCAGTTCTTC. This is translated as CASSYGTPYNEQFF.